One and the same sample provided the 19 T cell receptor beta chains below, sequenced in a study of CD8 T cells in ankylosing spondylitis. MiXCR, applied by TCRdb to the 5' RACE reads, yields one record per CDR3 protein. The sample yields approximately 220,000 distinct CDR3 sequences, around a quarter seen once. The sequenced sample consisted of blood, either unsorted or a sorted T cell fraction (not recorded which). The receptors stem from a male donor with ankylosing spondylitis or in good health (not recorded which).

CDR3 in DNA: TGTGCCAGCAGTTTCACGGGAGTGCTCGAGACCCAGTACTTC. Encoded protein: CASSFTGVLETQYF. This chain connects TRBV12-3 or TRBV12-4 to TRBJ2-5, with D possibly being TRBD2 (6 bases). This CDR3 contains 14 residues. V was shortened by 3 bases and J by 5 bases, with 13 bases between the two germline ends.

This clonotype has ten or more counts. The rearrangement uses TRBV3-1 and TRBJ2-7, with 7 bases fitting TRBD2. CDR1 and CDR2 from the germline V gene are LGHDT and YNNKEL (reference sequence). The V segment lost 6 bases and the J segment 0 bases; nucleotides outside the gene matches: 11. This CDR3 contains 16 residues. In nucleotides, the CDR3 is TGTGCCAGCAGGCGTAACGACGGGGGGTACTCCTACGAGCAGTACTTC. Amino acids: CASRRNDGGYSYEQYF.

This clonotype was seen a few times. The chain uses TRBV5-1 and TRBJ2-5; no definite D call. Trimming removed 0 bases at V and 10 bases at J, with 13 bases between. The CDR3 is made up of 13 amino acids. CDR1 and CDR2 (germline): SGHRS, YFSETQ. CDR3 in amino acids: CASSLGMDASQYF. Written as DNA, the CDR3 is TGCGCCAGCAGCTTGGGCATGGACGCCAGCCAGTACTTC. Combining the CDR3 with reference TRBV5-1 and TRBJ2-5 gives the whole variable domain KAGVTQTPRYLIKTRGQQVTLSCSPISGHRSVSWYQQTPGQGLQFLFEYFSETQRNKGNFPGRFSGRQFSNSRSEMNVSTLELGDSALYLCASSLGMDASQYFGPGTRLLVL.

This clonotype was observed at least ten times. The rearrangement joins TRBV6-1 to TRBJ1-5, with a weak D call TRBD1 (5 bases). Trimming left V 7 bases short and J 2 bases short, with 9 bases between. The CDR3 loop spans 13 amino acids. Germline V gives CDR1 MNHNS, CDR2 SASEGT. The CDR3 nucleotides read TGTGCCAGCAATGGCAGGGGCAATCAGCCCCAGCATTTT. Its protein is CASNGRGNQPQHF.

This clonotype appeared many times. V and J are TRBV20-1 and TRBJ2-3; D is unclear. The CDR3 is 13 amino acids. Trimming stripped 6 bases from V and 1 base from J, with 11 bases between. Germline lookup yields CDR1 DFQATT and CDR2 SNEGSKA (reference sequence). CDR3 coding DNA: TGCAGTGCCACCGGTGGAGGCACAGATACGCAGTATTTT. Translation gives CSATGGGTDTQYF.

This clonotype was seen ten or more times. The chain recombines TRBV24-1 with TRBJ2-3; 8 nucleotides match TRBD1. This CDR3 is 17 amino acids long. V gave up 3 bases and J gave up 5 bases; unmatched junction bases: 12. Per the germline V gene, CDR1 is KGHDR and CDR2 is SFDVKD. CDR3 loop: CATSDRRTGSFEDTQYF. Written as DNA, the CDR3 is TGTGCCACCAGTGATAGAAGGACAGGGTCCTTCGAAGATACGCAGTATTTT.

Turning to this clonotype: A much larger clonotype is one base distant, so this may be a read error. The rearrangement uses TRBV4-1 and TRBJ1-1; 9 positions agree with TRBD1. The CDR3 is 14 residues long. The V gene's germline CDR1 is MGHRA and CDR2 YSYEKL. V shed 6 bases and J 9 bases; nucleotides not matched to a gene: 11. Here the CDR3 reads CASRQPNGQGQAFF. The CDR3 DNA reads TGCGCCAGCAGGCAACCCAACGGACAGGGGCAAGCTTTCTTT.

V is TRBV3-1 and J is TRBJ2-5; D is ambiguous. The CDR3 runs to 12 residues. The germline CDR1 and CDR2 sequences are LGHDT and YNNKEL (reference sequence). Trimming pared 1 base from V and 4 bases from J, leaving 4 bases between. CDR3 in amino acids: CASSQVTETQYF. The CDR3 DNA follows: TGTGCCAGCAGCCAAGTCACAGAGACCCAGTACTTC.

At least ten counts were recorded for this clonotype. The chain has TRBV20-1 and TRBJ2-1; TRBD2 matches at 11 bases. Germline CDR1 DFQATT, CDR2 SNEGSKA (reference sequence). Trimming cost V 1 base and J 7 bases; bases outside gene matches: 6. This CDR3 comprises 15 residues. The CDR3, as DNA: TGCAGTGCTAGAGGAACTAGCGGGAGTGGGAATGAGCAGTTCTTC. Encoded protein: CSARGTSGSGNEQFF.

The genes are TRBV4-3 and TRBJ2-7; 8 bases are a match to TRBD2. V lost 4 bases, J lost 5 bases, and 10 bases stayed unmatched. The CDR3 loop spans 15 amino acids. Germline lookup yields CDR1 LGHNA and CDR2 YSLEER. CDR3 nucleotide sequence: TGCGCCAGCAGCCTAAGCGGGAGAAATACGGACGAGCAGTACTTC. Translation: CASSLSGRNTDEQYF.

The chain carries TRBV12-3 or TRBV12-4 and TRBJ2-2, with TRBD2 matching 8 bases. V shed 2 bases and J 4 bases; nucleotides not matched to a gene: 6. The CDR3 extends over 16 amino acids. The CDR3 DNA reads TGTGCCAGCAGTTTAATTACGGGAGGGTTCACCGGGGAGCTGTTTTTT. It codes for CASSLITGGFTGELFF.

In this sample, this clonotype turned up many times. V and J are TRBV20-1 and TRBJ2-3, with a tentative D call TRBD2 (6 bases). Germline V gives CDR1 DFQATT, CDR2 SNEGSKA (reference sequence). This CDR3 is built from 12 residues. V was clipped by 6 bases and J by 5 bases, with 12 bases between them. As DNA, the CDR3 is TGCAGTGCGAAGACTAGTGTAGATACGCAGTATTTT. Its protein product is CSAKTSVDTQYF.

This clonotype was observed at least ten times. The rearrangement links TRBV20-1 to TRBJ2-1; 8 bases are shared with TRBD2. V dropped 3 bases and J dropped 9; count of bases not matched to a gene: 7. The CDR3 contains 13 residues. The V gene's germline CDR1 is DFQATT and CDR2 SNEGSKA (reference sequence). CDR3 region: CSASMTGGGEQFF. The CDR3 DNA follows: TGCAGTGCTAGTATGACGGGAGGGGGTGAGCAGTTCTTC.

The chain links TRBV6-5 to TRBJ2-5; D remains ambiguous. The CDR3 runs to 16 residues. Looked up from germline, CDR1 is MNHEY and CDR2 is SVGAGI. Trimming removed 0 bases at V and 1 base at J, with 12 bases between. Written as DNA, the CDR3 is TGTGCCAGCAGTTACTCGAGAGGAAGTACCCAAGAGACCCAGTACTTC. Translation gives CASSYSRGSTQETQYF.

This clonotype was picked up a small number of times. This chain joins TRBV5-5 and TRBJ2-3; D might be TRBD1 or TRBD2, each matching 7 bases. CDR3 length: 15 amino acids. The germline V gene has CDR1 SGHKS and CDR2 YYEKEE (reference sequence). Trimming left V 2 bases short and J 2 bases short, with 12 bases between. This CDR3 is CASSFTGDYTDTQYF. The CDR3 DNA sequence: TGTGCCAGCAGCTTTACAGGGGACTACACAGATACGCAGTATTTT.

This clonotype occurred many times. V is TRBV4-3 and J is TRBJ2-5; weak D call: TRBD2 (6 bases). Germline V gene sequence: CDR1 LGHNA, CDR2 YSLEER. CDR3 length: 15 amino acids. Trimming stripped 4 bases from V and 0 bases from J, with 12 bases between. The chain's CDR3 is CASSRDGGNQETQYF. The CDR3 DNA reads as TGCGCCAGCAGCCGCGACGGGGGAAACCAAGAGACCCAGTACTTC.

The chain combines TRBV5-5 with TRBJ2-5; no clear D. V was cut by 3 bases and J by 4 bases, with 16 bases left in between. Germline assignment: CDR1 SGHKS and CDR2 YYEKEE (reference sequence). This CDR3 has 15 residues. In DNA, the CDR3 is TGTGCCAGCAGCTGGGCCCGCGGCAACGGAGAGACCCAGTACTTC. Its translation: CASSWARGNGETQYF.

This clonotype was counted many times. The chain couples TRBV12-3 or TRBV12-4 to TRBJ2-7; 9 bases are shared with TRBD1. J lost 6 bases, V lost 8 bases, and 5 bases had no gene match. The CDR3 length is 12 residues. The CDR3 loop reads CASGDRVREQYF. The CDR3 nucleotides are TGTGCCAGCGGGGACAGGGTACGCGAGCAGTACTTC.

The sample holds many counts of this clonotype. The rearrangement links TRBV3-1 to TRBJ2-7; tentative D call: TRBD2 (6 bases). The CDR3 spans 17 residues. Germline V CDR1 and CDR2: LGHDT, YNNKEL (reference sequence). The V and J ends lost 1 base and 1 base respectively, with 17 bases between them. In DNA form, the CDR3 reads TGTGCCAGCAGCCAAGCCCCCCCCGGGGGTGTATCCTACGAGCAGTACTTC. Protein product: CASSQAPPGGVSYEQYF.